This T cell receptor beta chain was profiled in a study of cytomegalovirus exposure and HLA in healthy donors. As for this clone: The antigen remains unidentified.

General observations from the study: CMV antigen specificity was confirmed in vitro for a few CMV-associated chains. In a later analysis, specific HLA alleles were associated with 15,000 to 20,000 TCR beta sequences at a 0.05 false discovery rate. In an earlier analysis, in approximately 570 donors, most V segments appeared productive either ~87% or ~30% of the time. Later analysis indicated greater clonal expansion among HLA-associated TCR beta chains than among equally common other chains.

PCR amplification relied on 60 Vbeta primers (plus 13 Jbeta primers). Assay used: immunoSEQ multiplex PCR; TCRdb lists only in-frame clones, some missing. The repertoire holds about 210,000 clones, with around 83% as singletons. The sequencing sample was made of PBMCs. The clonotype comes from a man aged 35 to 55 in good health and CMV-seropositive.

DNA for the CDR3: TGCGCCAGCAGCTCCCGACAGGGGAGGAGTGGCTACACCTTC. Translating gives CASSSRQGRSGYTF. J is TRBJ1-2 and V is TRBV4-1; 8 positions agree with TRBD1. J lost 7 bases, V lost 5 bases, and 9 bases had no gene match. Looked up from germline, CDR1 is MGHRA and CDR2 is YSYEKL. CDR3 length: 14 amino acids.